A selection of T cell receptor beta chains follows, all from one sample in a study of cytomegalovirus exposure and HLA in healthy donors. Here immunoSEQ multiplex PCR was the method, and the copy in TCRdb shows in-frame clones only, minus some. The sample contains roughly 180,000 clones, 60% to 80% of which appear only once. Sequenced input: PBMCs. The receptors derive from a man aged 50 or older in good health and CMV-seropositive. Each CDR3 is given with its conserved first and last residue. The D gene is left open where the match is weak. The size field is filled for only some rows; it gives once, few, many or a size class.

V gene: TRBV5-1
D gene: TRBD2
J gene: TRBJ2-5
clone size: -
CDR3 protein: CASSLGPSGAQETQHF
CDR3 DNA: TGCGCCAGCAGCTTGGGGCCTAGCGGGGCCCAAGAGACCCAGCACTTC

V gene: TRBV7-6
D gene: TRBD1
J gene: TRBJ2-7
clone size: -
CDR3 protein: CASSLAAGGDYEQYF
CDR3 DNA: TGTGCCAGCAGCTTAGCTGCAGGGGGAGACTACGAGCAGTACTTC

V gene: TRBV7-9
D gene: TRBD1
J gene: TRBJ2-3
clone size: -
CDR3 protein: CASSFSVRGMGTDTQYF
CDR3 DNA: TGTGCCAGCAGCTTCTCGGTCAGGGGGATGGGGACAGATACGCAGTATTTT

V gene: TRBV5-4
D gene: -
J gene: TRBJ2-7
clone size: once
CDR3 protein: CASSSGGAGEQYF
CDR3 DNA: TGTGCCAGCAGCTCAGGTGGGGCGGGGGAGCAGTACTTC

V gene: TRBV7-3
D gene: -
J gene: TRBJ1-1
clone size: -
CDR3 protein: CASSLTRNLNTEAFF
CDR3 DNA: TGTGCCAGCAGCTTGACCAGGAACTTGAACACTGAAGCTTTCTTT

V gene: TRBV5-8
D gene: -
J gene: TRBJ2-3
clone size: -
CDR3 protein: CASSGGTDSRTDTQYF
CDR3 DNA: TGTGCCAGCAGCGGCGGGACAGATTCTCGCACAGATACGCAGTATTTT

V gene: TRBV6-6
D gene: -
J gene: TRBJ1-5
clone size: few
CDR3 protein: CASRTYIGDSNQPQHF
CDR3 DNA: TGTGCCAGCAGAACCTACATAGGAGATAGCAATCAGCCCCAGCATTTT

V gene: TRBV12-5
D gene: -
J gene: TRBJ1-2
clone size: -
CDR3 protein: CASGPYGGEVHF
CDR3 DNA: TGTGCTAGTGGACCTTATGGGGGCGAGGTCCACTTC

V gene: TRBV6-1
D gene: TRBD1
J gene: TRBJ1-1
clone size: -
CDR3 protein: CASKLETGYTEAFF
CDR3 DNA: TGTGCCAGCAAACTGGAGACAGGGTACACTGAAGCTTTCTTT

V gene: TRBV5-5
D gene: -
J gene: TRBJ1-6
clone size: -
CDR3 protein: CASSPTSNSPLHF
CDR3 DNA: TGTGCCAGCAGCCCGACAAGTAATTCACCCCTCCACTTT

V gene: TRBV7-9
D gene: -
J gene: TRBJ1-4
clone size: -
CDR3 protein: CASSPQRETYRIGEKLFF
CDR3 DNA: TGTGCCAGCAGCCCACAGAGAGAGACCTATCGGATAGGCGAAAAACTGTTTTTT

V gene: TRBV5-1
D gene: -
J gene: TRBJ2-5
clone size: few
CDR3 protein: CASSYRLSTTQETQYF
CDR3 DNA: TGCGCCAGCAGCTACCGTTTGAGTACCACCCAAGAGACCCAGTACTTC

V gene: TRBV11-2
D gene: -
J gene: TRBJ1-1
clone size: -
CDR3 protein: CASSLLQYTEAFF
CDR3 DNA: TGTGCCAGCAGCTTGTTACAGTACACTGAAGCTTTCTTT

V gene: TRBV27
D gene: -
J gene: TRBJ2-1
clone size: -
CDR3 protein: CASGLSVDEQFF
CDR3 DNA: TGTGCCAGCGGGCTTTCTGTGGATGAGCAGTTCTTC

V gene: TRBV4-3
D gene: TRBD2
J gene: TRBJ2-3
clone size: many
CDR3 protein: CASSRGGTSGTDTQYF
CDR3 DNA: TGCGCCAGCAGCCGAGGGGGGACTAGCGGCACAGATACGCAGTATTTT

V gene: TRBV5-1
D gene: -
J gene: TRBJ2-6
clone size: -
CDR3 protein: CASSRRFSASGANVLTF
CDR3 DNA: TGCGCCAGCAGCCGCCGATTCTCAGCGTCTGGGGCCAACGTCCTGACTTTC

V gene: TRBV19
D gene: -
J gene: TRBJ1-6
clone size: few
CDR3 protein: CASSNGFYNSPLHF
CDR3 DNA: TGTGCCAGTAGCAACGGTTTCTATAATTCACCCCTCCACTTT

V gene: TRBV9
D gene: -
J gene: TRBJ1-1
clone size: -
CDR3 protein: CASSVDDGAEAFF
CDR3 DNA: TGTGCCAGCAGCGTCGATGATGGAGCTGAAGCTTTCTTT

V gene: TRBV5-1
D gene: -
J gene: TRBJ1-4
clone size: few
CDR3 protein: CASSTGNNEKLFF
CDR3 DNA: TGCGCCAGCAGCACAGGCAATAATGAAAAACTGTTTTTT

V gene: TRBV9
D gene: TRBD1
J gene: TRBJ1-5
clone size: -
CDR3 protein: CASSVRGGQSLSNQPQHF
CDR3 DNA: TGTGCCAGCAGCGTAAGAGGGGGACAGAGTTTAAGCAATCAGCCCCAGCATTTT

V gene: TRBV4-2
D gene: TRBD1
J gene: TRBJ1-4
clone size: -
CDR3 protein: CASSIRQGRDEKLFF
CDR3 DNA: TGTGCCAGCAGCATTCGACAGGGCAGGGATGAAAAACTGTTTTTT

V gene: TRBV29-1
D gene: TRBD2
J gene: TRBJ2-1
clone size: -
CDR3 protein: CSFRTSGGNEQFF
CDR3 DNA: TGCAGCTTCCGGACTAGCGGGGGTAATGAGCAGTTCTTC

V gene: TRBV7-2
D gene: -
J gene: TRBJ2-5
clone size: few
CDR3 protein: CASTLGGTGSQETQYF
CDR3 DNA: TGTGCCAGCACTCTGGGGGGGACAGGCTCCCAAGAGACCCAGTACTTC

V gene: TRBV5-5
D gene: -
J gene: TRBJ2-1
clone size: -
CDR3 protein: CASSVGSGSYNEQFF
CDR3 DNA: TGTGCCAGCAGCGTGGGCAGCGGCTCCTACAATGAGCAGTTCTTC

V gene: TRBV4-1
D gene: -
J gene: TRBJ1-1
clone size: few
CDR3 protein: CASSPRIAGAGNTEAFF
CDR3 DNA: TGCGCCAGCAGCCCCCGCATTGCGGGGGCGGGGAACACTGAAGCTTTCTTT

V gene: TRBV11-3
D gene: TRBD1
J gene: TRBJ2-5
clone size: -
CDR3 protein: CASSELGTVGGEQYF
CDR3 DNA: TGTGCCAGCAGCGAACTAGGGACAGTCGGTGGGGAGCAGTACTTC

V gene: TRBV6-5
D gene: TRBD1
J gene: TRBJ1-1
clone size: -
CDR3 protein: CASRRTGADTEAFF
CDR3 DNA: TGTGCCAGCAGAAGGACAGGGGCGGACACTGAAGCTTTCTTT

V gene: TRBV18
D gene: -
J gene: TRBJ2-7
clone size: -
CDR3 protein: CASSPPETGPYEQYF
CDR3 DNA: TGTGCCAGCTCACCACCGGAGACAGGCCCCTACGAGCAGTACTTC

V gene: TRBV6-1
D gene: -
J gene: TRBJ1-5
clone size: few
CDR3 protein: CASSPPDTSNQPQHF
CDR3 DNA: TGTGCCAGCAGTCCTCCGGACACGAGCAATCAGCCCCAGCATTTT

V gene: TRBV13
D gene: -
J gene: TRBJ1-4
clone size: -
CDR3 protein: CASSPGDNEKLFF
CDR3 DNA: TGTGCCAGCAGCCCCGGGGATAATGAAAAACTGTTTTTT

V gene: TRBV6-1
D gene: -
J gene: TRBJ2-5
clone size: -
CDR3 protein: CASSVTLAGETQYF
CDR3 DNA: TGTGCCAGCAGTGTGACTCTTGCGGGAGAGACCCAGTACTTC

V gene: TRBV29-1
D gene: TRBD1
J gene: TRBJ1-1
clone size: -
CDR3 protein: CSVLDHRTGNTEAFF
CDR3 DNA: TGCAGCGTCCTCGACCATAGGACAGGGAACACTGAAGCTTTCTTT

V gene: TRBV7-9
D gene: TRBD1
J gene: TRBJ1-6
clone size: -
CDR3 protein: CASRIGDSNSPLHF
CDR3 DNA: TGTGCCAGCAGGATTGGGGACAGTAATTCACCCCTCCACTTT

V gene: TRBV5-4
D gene: TRBD1
J gene: TRBJ1-2
clone size: -
CDR3 protein: CASTPAGQGVYGYTF
CDR3 DNA: TGTGCCAGCACCCCAGCGGGACAGGGGGTCTATGGCTACACCTTC

V gene: TRBV9
D gene: -
J gene: TRBJ2-2
clone size: -
CDR3 protein: CASSVRGDTGELFF
CDR3 DNA: TGTGCCAGCAGCGTCAGGGGCGACACCGGGGAGCTGTTTTTT

V gene: TRBV10-3
D gene: -
J gene: TRBJ2-2
clone size: -
CDR3 protein: CAIRVGADGELFF
CDR3 DNA: TGTGCCATCAGGGTGGGGGCCGACGGGGAGCTGTTTTTT

V gene: TRBV6-5
D gene: TRBD1
J gene: TRBJ1-2
clone size: few
CDR3 protein: CASSRGQQYYGYTF
CDR3 DNA: TGTGCCAGCAGTAGGGGACAGCAGTACTATGGCTACACCTTC

V gene: TRBV5-1
D gene: -
J gene: TRBJ2-5
clone size: -
CDR3 protein: CASSFSGQETQYF
CDR3 DNA: TGCGCCAGCAGCTTTTCAGGGCAAGAGACCCAGTACTTC

V gene: TRBV27
D gene: -
J gene: TRBJ2-2
clone size: few
CDR3 protein: CASPQRGITGELFF
CDR3 DNA: TGTGCCAGCCCCCAAAGGGGGATTACCGGGGAGCTGTTTTTT

V gene: TRBV2
D gene: TRBD1
J gene: TRBJ1-4
clone size: -
CDR3 protein: CASNGQGIGNEKLFF
CDR3 DNA: TGTGCCAGCAATGGACAGGGCATCGGTAATGAAAAACTGTTTTTT

V gene: TRBV5-1
D gene: -
J gene: TRBJ2-3
clone size: -
CDR3 protein: CASSLDVAKPSDTQYF
CDR3 DNA: TGCGCCAGCAGCTTGGACGTAGCGAAACCCTCAGATACGCAGTATTTT

V gene: TRBV7-2
D gene: -
J gene: TRBJ1-3
clone size: -
CDR3 protein: CASSSGTGVSGNTIYF
CDR3 DNA: TGTGCCAGCAGCTCAGGGACGGGGGTCTCTGGAAACACCATATATTTT